The 13 T cell receptor beta chains listed next were all sequenced from one sample in a study of cytomegalovirus exposure and HLA in healthy donors. The PCR had 60 Vbeta and 13 Jbeta primers. Here immunoSEQ multiplex PCR was the method, and the copy in TCRdb shows in-frame clones only, minus some. The table includes about 90,000 clones, around 85% detected once. The sample comprised PBMCs. These receptors all stem from a man aged 25 to 40 in good health and CMV-seronegative.

The CDR3 bases are TGTGCCAGCAGCTCAGGGCTGCCAGGTACGCAGTATTTT. It yields the protein CASSSGLPGTQYF. This sequence joins TRBV7-9 and TRBJ2-3; perhaps TRBD1 as D (5 bases). Germline V gene lookup returns CDR1 SEHNR and CDR2 FQNEAQ (reference sequence). Deletions cut 4 bases from V and 8 bases from J, with 13 bases between. This CDR3 is 13 amino acids long.

The genes are TRBV10-3 and TRBJ2-2; 15 bases agree with TRBD2. CDR1 and CDR2 from the germline V gene are ENHRY and SYGVKD. The CDR3 consists of 18 residues. V lost 7 bases, J lost 5 bases, and 11 bases stayed unmatched. The CDR3 DNA is TGTGCCATCACCCAGGGACTAGCGGGGGGCCGGTCTACCGGGGAGCTGTTTTTT. Translated: CAITQGLAGGRSTGELFF.

V gene TRBV2 combines with J gene TRBJ1-1; D remains ambiguous. CDR3 length: 11 amino acids. From germline, CDR1 is SNHLY and CDR2 FYNNEI. V lost 6 bases, J lost 1 base, and 3 bases lay in between. In nucleotides, the CDR3 is TGTGCCAGCAGAGCGAACACTGAAGCTTTCTTT. Translated: CASRANTEAFF. Supplemented by reference TRBV2 and TRBJ1-1, the full variable domain reads EPEVTQTPSHQVTQMGQEVILRCVPISNHLYFYWYRQILGQKVEFLVSFYNNEISEKSEIFDDQFSVERPDGSNFTLKIRSTKLEDSAMYFCASRANTEAFFGQGTRLTVV.

The rearrangement links TRBV2 to TRBJ2-2; the match to TRBD2 covers 14 bases. The germline V gene encodes CDR1 SNHLY and CDR2 FYNNEI. With 4 bases clipped from V and 8 bases from J, the junction kept 3 bases outside the gene matches. The CDR3 length is 15 residues. CDR3 residues: CASSGLAGGPGELFF. CDR3 in DNA: TGTGCCAGCAGTGGACTAGCGGGGGGGCCTGGGGAGCTGTTTTTT.

The rearrangement uses TRBV2 and TRBJ1-2, with 8 bases lining up with TRBD1. Germline-derived CDR1 and CDR2 are SNHLY and FYNNEI. The CDR3 runs 13 residues. J was trimmed by 8 bases and V by 3 bases; bases with no gene match: 5. This CDR3 reads CASSEDRVSGYTF. As DNA, the CDR3 is TGTGCCAGCAGTGAGGACAGGGTGAGCGGCTACACCTTC. The entire variable domain, with the rest obtained from reference TRBV2 and TRBJ1-2, is as follows: EPEVTQTPSHQVTQMGQEVILRCVPISNHLYFYWYRQILGQKVEFLVSFYNNEISEKSEIFDDQFSVERPDGSNFTLKIRSTKLEDSAMYFCASSEDRVSGYTFGSGTRLTVV.

This chain joins TRBV28 and TRBJ1-3; the match to TRBD1 covers 8 bases. This CDR3 has 17 amino acids. Losses at the gene ends were 1 base for V and 0 bases for J; bases not matched to a gene: 5. Germline values: CDR1 MDHEN, CDR2 SYDVKM. The CDR3, as DNA: TGTGCCAGCAGTTTATTCGGGACAGGCATCTCTGGAAACACCATATATTTT. Its translation is CASSLFGTGISGNTIYF.

The chain links TRBV28 to TRBJ1-4, with 7 bases matching TRBD1. Per germline, CDR1 MDHEN and CDR2 SYDVKM. The CDR3 length is 14 residues. The trim removed 5 bases at V and 7 bases at J, leaving 7 bases unmatched. The DNA for the CDR3 is TGTGCCAGCAGTATGACAGGGACTCCTGAAAAACTGTTTTTT. It codes for CASSMTGTPEKLFF.

V and J are TRBV28 and TRBJ1-4; D is unclear. Germline V CDR1 and CDR2: MDHEN, SYDVKM. The CDR3 spans 14 residues. Trimming pared 2 bases from V and 1 base from J, leaving 5 bases between. The chain's CDR3 is CASSLTVTNEKLFF. DNA of the CDR3: TGTGCCAGCAGTTTAACTGTAACTAATGAAAAACTGTTTTTT.

The V and J genes are TRBV27 and TRBJ2-7, with a tentative D call TRBD1 (6 bases). The germline V gene encodes CDR1 MNHEY and CDR2 SMNVEV (reference sequence). The V gene lost 2 bases and the J gene lost 5 bases, with 13 bases spanning the gap. There are 14 residues in the CDR3. The CDR3 loop reads CASSLAGQIHEQYF. Written as DNA, the CDR3 is TGTGCCAGCAGTTTAGCCGGACAGATTCACGAGCAGTACTTC.

The chain has TRBV20-1 and TRBJ2-7; D not certain. Deletions cut 2 bases from V and 3 bases from J, with 2 bases between. This CDR3 has 10 residues. The V gene's germline CDR1 is DFQATT and CDR2 SNEGSKA (reference sequence). The CDR3 loop is CSARRYEQYF. CDR3 sequence (DNA): TGCAGTGCTAGACGCTACGAGCAGTACTTC.

The V and J genes are TRBV2 and TRBJ1-5; 8 bases match TRBD1. The CDR3 has 16 residues. V lost 2 bases to trimming and J lost 1 base; unmatched junction nucleotides: 4. From germline, CDR1 is SNHLY and CDR2 FYNNEI. The CDR3 here is CASSEQGAGSNQPQHF. The CDR3 DNA follows: TGTGCCAGCAGTGAACAGGGGGCAGGAAGCAATCAGCCCCAGCATTTT.

The rearrangement joins TRBV7-8 to TRBJ1-5; possible D gene TRBD1, 5 bases. The V gene lost 2 bases and the J gene lost 7 bases, with 18 bases spanning the gap. The V gene's germline CDR1 is SGHVS and CDR2 FQNEAQ. CDR3 length equals 16 residues. CDR3 bases: TGTGCCAGCAGCTTATGGGCGAGGCAATCAGGGCAGCCCCAGCATTTT. Amino acid sequence: CASSLWARQSGQPQHF.

This clone was observed a handful of times. The chain links TRBV19 to TRBJ1-5; D possibly corresponds to TRBD1 (5 bases). Germline V gene lookup returns CDR1 LNHDA and CDR2 SQIVND (reference sequence). The CDR3 totals 14 residues. V dropped 4 bases and J dropped 0 bases, with 7 bases sitting between them. The CDR3 coding sequence is TGTGCCAGTAGTACAGGGTTTAGCAATCAGCCCCAGCATTTT. Translated: CASSTGFSNQPQHF.